The clone carrying this T cell receptor (beta chain) has just a few counts. Its antigen is unidentified. This sample is part of a study of T-cell reconstitution after alpha-beta-depleted transplantation in children. Study findings and constraints: At around two months after transplant, the alpha-beta T cells were reportedly derived from several hundred expanded clones that came from non-depleted graft cells.

The TCRbeta library was prepared with unique molecular identifiers. TCRdb analysed the PCR reads with MiXCR anew, one entry per CDR3 protein. In the table there are about 240,000 distinct CDR3 sequences, 20% to 30% of which are singletons. The germline CDR1 and CDR2 sequences are MGHRA and YSYEKL. This CDR3 has 13 amino acids. The V end was cut by 6 bases, the J end by 6 bases, with 12 bases between. This sequence joins TRBV4-1 and TRBJ2-1; D unclear. Source: PBMCs, taken before TCRalphabeta/CD19-depleted stem cell transplant. The origin of this receptor is a girl aged 2 to 9 with Fanconi anemia, due to receive a stem cell transplant. Here the CDR3 reads CASRWVGSNEQFF. The CDR3 DNA reads as TGCGCCAGCAGGTGGGTCGGCTCCAATGAGCAGTTCTTC.